This T cell receptor beta chain was recovered during a study of control samples from healthy donors and cancer patients. The data were produced by immunoSEQ multiplex PCR, yet TCRdb's version contains in-frame clones alone and is incomplete. This table has more than 20,000 clones, approximately 90% appearing once. The V gene's germline CDR1 is MNHEY and CDR2 SVGAGI. Trimming cost V 6 bases and J 1 base, with 11 bases left between them. This CDR3 contains 14 residues. The specimen was PBMCs. This TCR was recovered from a man aged 50 to 59 with lung cancer. This rearrangement joins TRBV6-5 to TRBJ2-3, with a possible D match to TRBD1 (6 bases). The CDR3 loop reads CASSPTGGTDTQYF. In DNA form, the CDR3 reads TGTGCCAGCAGCCCGACAGGAGGCACAGATACGCAGTATTTT.